The clone carrying this TCR beta chain was observed at least ten times. Its antigen remains unidentified. The data originate from a study of T cells in Graves' hyperthyroidism and ophthalmopathy. Study-wide points: Researchers found most expanded thyroid clonotypes above 0.001 in blood as well.

Researchers took RNA transcripts and amplified the TCR beta CDR3 regions from them. The study used the HTBI primer set for a first-round RT-PCR of the TCR CDR3. Each CDR3 protein is one row after TCRdb ran MiXCR on the multiplex PCR reads. The repertoire has 530,000 or so distinct CDR3 sequences, roughly a quarter of them found once; the top ten carry about 11%. The material sequenced was blood. The TCR comes from a woman aged 25 to 45 with Graves' ophthalmopathy.

CDR3 residues: CASKSGTGHGYTF. Here the CDR3 DNA reads TGTGCCAGCAAATCCGGGACAGGGCATGGCTACACCTTC. The V and J genes are TRBV6-1 and TRBJ1-2; 9 bases map to TRBD1. Trimming removed 7 bases from V and 6 bases from J; junction bases left unmatched: 6. There are 13 residues in the CDR3. Germline V gene data show CDR1 as MNHNS and CDR2 as SASEGT.